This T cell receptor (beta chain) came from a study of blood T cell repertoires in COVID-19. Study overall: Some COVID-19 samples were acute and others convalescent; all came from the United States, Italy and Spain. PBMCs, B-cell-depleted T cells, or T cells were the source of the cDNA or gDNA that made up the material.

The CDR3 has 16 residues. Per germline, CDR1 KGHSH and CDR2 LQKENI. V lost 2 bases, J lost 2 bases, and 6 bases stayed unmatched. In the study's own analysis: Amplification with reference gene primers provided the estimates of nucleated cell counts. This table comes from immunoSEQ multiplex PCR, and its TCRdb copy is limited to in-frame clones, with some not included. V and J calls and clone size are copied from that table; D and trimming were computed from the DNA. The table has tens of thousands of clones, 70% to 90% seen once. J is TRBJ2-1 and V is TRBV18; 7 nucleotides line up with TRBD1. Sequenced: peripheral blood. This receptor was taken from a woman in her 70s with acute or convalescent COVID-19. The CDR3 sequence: CASSPKQGTPYNEQFF. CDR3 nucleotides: TGTGCCAGCTCACCAAAACAGGGGACCCCCTACAATGAGCAGTTCTTC.